A single sample is the source of the 11 T cell receptor beta chains below, sequenced in a study of T-cell memory formation after mild COVID-19. Each CDR3 protein gets one entry after TCRdb re-called the 5' RACE reads with MiXCR. The sample lists about 470,000 distinct CDR3 sequences, about 23% seen once, with approximately 12% in the top ten. Sequenced sample: PBMCs or a T cell subset sorted from them (not recorded which). The receptors originated from an adult woman who had mild COVID-19 (a few samples of this study predate the infection). Cell type and time point are not known.

The genes are TRBV30 and TRBJ1-2, with D unclear. The CDR3 is made up of 11 amino acids. Between the trimmed V and J ends, which lost 3 bases and 6 bases, there was a span of 8 bases. The germline V gene has CDR1 GTSNPN and CDR2 SVGIG (reference sequence). The CDR3 DNA follows: TGTGCCTGGAGGCCTCGACATGGCTACACCTTC. Amino acids: CAWRPRHGYTF.

The CDR3 reads CASSQALAGRYPNTGELFF. CDR3 DNA: TGTGCCAGCAGCCAAGCACTAGCGGGGAGATATCCGAACACCGGGGAGCTGTTTTTT. This sequence joins TRBV14 and TRBJ2-2, with TRBD2 identical over 10 bases. V was pared by 1 base and J by 0 bases, with 8 bases of the junction left unmatched. CDR1 is SGHDN, CDR2 FVKESK, per germline. This CDR3 has 19 residues.

This clonotype showed up just a few times. This chain joins TRBV28 and TRBJ2-3, with a tentative D call TRBD1 (5 bases). The length of the CDR3 is 13 residues. In germline, CDR1 is MDHEN, CDR2 SYDVKM. Trimming shortened V by 6 bases and J by 6 bases, and 13 bases separated the two germline ends. CDR3 in DNA: TGTGCCAGCAGGCAAGACAGTTCTGATACGCAGTATTTT. Translated: CASRQDSSDTQYF.

The chain couples TRBV7-2 to TRBJ1-3; a possible D gene is TRBD1 (5 bases). Germline CDR1 and CDR2: SGHTA and FQGNSA. The CDR3 is 15 residues long. V lost 3 bases, J lost 2 bases, and 11 bases lay in between. CDR3: CASSFSRDPGNTIYF. CDR3 coding DNA: TGTGCCAGCAGCTTTTCGCGGGACCCTGGAAACACCATATATTTT. Full variable domain (outside the CDR3, taken from reference TRBV7-2 and TRBJ1-3): GAGVSQSPSNKVTEKGKDVELRCDPISGHTALYWYRQSLGQGLEFLIYFQGNSAPDKSGLPSDRFSAERTGGSVSTLTIQRTQQEDSAVYLCASSFSRDPGNTIYFGEGSWLTVV.

This clonotype was observed a handful of times. The chain has TRBV7-9 and TRBJ2-5, with D possibly TRBD2 on 5 matching bases. Per germline, CDR1 SEHNR and CDR2 FQNEAQ (reference sequence). The V end was cut by 6 bases, the J end by 1 base, with 21 bases between. The CDR3 sequence is 17 residues long. In nucleotides, the CDR3 is TGTGCCAGCAGGGAGCTCAGAGGAGCGGTGGGCCAAGAGACCCAGTACTTC. Protein sequence: CASRELRGAVGQETQYF. The whole variable domain, filled in from reference TRBV7-9 and TRBJ2-5, reads DTGVSQNPRHKITKRGQNVTFRCDPISEHNRLYWYRQTLGQGPEFLTYFQNEAQLEKSRLLSDRFSAERPKGSFSTLEIQRTEQGDSAMYLCASRELRGAVGQETQYFGPGTRLLVL.

This clonotype was seen more than once but under ten times. CDR3 residues: CASSQDRTGLGYTF. CDR3 sequence (DNA): TGTGCCAGCAGCCAAGACAGGACAGGGCTCGGCTACACCTTC. The chain is built from TRBV4-2 and TRBJ1-2, with 8 bases aligning to TRBD1. CDR1 and CDR2 (germline): LGHNA, YNFKEQ. CDR3 size: 14 residues. The trim removed 0 bases at V and 8 bases at J, leaving 5 bases unmatched.

This clonotype was seen at least ten times. This chain uses TRBV20-1 with TRBJ2-7; unclear D gene. CDR1 and CDR2 (germline): DFQATT, SNEGSKA (reference sequence). With 1 base removed from V and 3 bases from J, the gap between germline ends came to 16 bases. The CDR3 has 15 amino acids. Here the CDR3 DNA reads TGCAGTGCTAGAGCCCGCCCGGCCTCCCTCTACGAGCAGTACTTC. Translated, it gives CSARARPASLYEQYF.

In this sample, this clonotype turned up a few times. The chain carries TRBV5-1 and TRBJ2-1, with 11 bases identical to TRBD1. CDR1 and CDR2 from the germline V gene are SGHRS and YFSETQ. This CDR3 has 15 amino acids. With 4 bases clipped from V and 5 bases from J, the junction kept 5 bases outside the gene matches. Here the CDR3 DNA reads TGCGCCAGCAGCACCGGGACAGGGGGAGACAATGAGCAGTTCTTC. Residues: CASSTGTGGDNEQFF.

This chain joins TRBV11-2 and TRBJ2-5, with D uncertain. The CDR3 has 12 residues. The V gene lost 4 bases and the J gene lost 8 bases, with 11 bases spanning the gap. CDR1 is SGHAT, CDR2 FQNNGV, per germline. CDR3 loop: CASSSLPDTQYF. As DNA, the CDR3 is TGTGCCAGCAGCTCCCTCCCCGACACCCAGTACTTC.

This clonotype occurred a few times. The CDR3 region is CAISGQPYEQYF. CDR3 DNA: TGTGCCATCAGTGGACAACCCTACGAGCAGTACTTC. The gene calls are TRBV10-3 and TRBJ2-7, with D unresolved. With 4 bases removed from V and 2 bases from J, the gap between germline ends came to 6 bases. There are 12 residues in the CDR3. Germline CDR1 reads ENHRY; CDR2 reads SYGVKD.

The chain joins TRBV4-3 to TRBJ2-7; maybe TRBD2 (6 bases). CDR1 LGHNA and CDR2 YSLEER come from the germline V gene. The CDR3 is 15 residues long. Trimming stripped 0 bases from V and 3 bases from J, with 12 bases between. Here the CDR3 reads CASSQDRLGVYEQYF. The CDR3 nucleotides read TGCGCCAGCAGCCAAGATAGACTAGGGGTCTACGAGCAGTACTTC.